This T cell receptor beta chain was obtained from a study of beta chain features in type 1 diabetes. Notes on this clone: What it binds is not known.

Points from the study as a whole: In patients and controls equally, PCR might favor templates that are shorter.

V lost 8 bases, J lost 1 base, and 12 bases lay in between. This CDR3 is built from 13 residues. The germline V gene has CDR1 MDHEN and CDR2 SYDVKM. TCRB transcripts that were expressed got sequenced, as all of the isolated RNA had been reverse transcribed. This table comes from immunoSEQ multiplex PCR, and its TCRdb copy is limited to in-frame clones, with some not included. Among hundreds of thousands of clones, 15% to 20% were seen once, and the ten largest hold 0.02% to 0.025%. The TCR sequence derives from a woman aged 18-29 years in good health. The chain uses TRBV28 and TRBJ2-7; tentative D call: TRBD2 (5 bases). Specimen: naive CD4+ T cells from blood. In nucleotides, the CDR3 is TGTGCCAGCGTCTCAAGCGGTTCCTACGAGCAGTACTTC. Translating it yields CASVSSGSYEQYF.